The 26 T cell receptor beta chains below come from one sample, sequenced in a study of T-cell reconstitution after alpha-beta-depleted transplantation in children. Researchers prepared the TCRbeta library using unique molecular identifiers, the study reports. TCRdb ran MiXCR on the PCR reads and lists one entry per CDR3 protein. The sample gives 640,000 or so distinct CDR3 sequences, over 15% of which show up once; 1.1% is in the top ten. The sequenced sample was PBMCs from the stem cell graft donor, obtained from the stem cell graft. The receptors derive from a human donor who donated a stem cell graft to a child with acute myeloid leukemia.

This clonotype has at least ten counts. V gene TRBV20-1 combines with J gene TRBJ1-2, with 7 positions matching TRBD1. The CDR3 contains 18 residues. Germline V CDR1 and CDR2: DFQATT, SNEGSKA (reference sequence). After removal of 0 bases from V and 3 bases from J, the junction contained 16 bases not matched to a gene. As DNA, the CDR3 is TGCAGTGCTAGAGATAAAAGCCGGACGGACAGGCGTTACTATGGCTACACCTTC. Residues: CSARDKSRTDRRYYGYTF.

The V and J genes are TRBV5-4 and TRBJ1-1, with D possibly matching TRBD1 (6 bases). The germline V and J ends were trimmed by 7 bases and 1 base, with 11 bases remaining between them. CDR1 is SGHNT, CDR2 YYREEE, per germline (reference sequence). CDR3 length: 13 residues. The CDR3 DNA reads TGTGCCAGCCATGGGGGCCAGAACACTGAAGCTTTCTTT. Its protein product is CASHGGQNTEAFF.

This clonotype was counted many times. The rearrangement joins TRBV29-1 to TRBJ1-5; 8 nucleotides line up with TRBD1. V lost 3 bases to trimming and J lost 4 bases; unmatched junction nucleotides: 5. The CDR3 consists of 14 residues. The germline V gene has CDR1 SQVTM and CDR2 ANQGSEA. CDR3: CSVDAGQENQPQHF. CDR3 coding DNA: TGCAGCGTTGACGCGGGACAGGAGAATCAGCCCCAGCATTTT.

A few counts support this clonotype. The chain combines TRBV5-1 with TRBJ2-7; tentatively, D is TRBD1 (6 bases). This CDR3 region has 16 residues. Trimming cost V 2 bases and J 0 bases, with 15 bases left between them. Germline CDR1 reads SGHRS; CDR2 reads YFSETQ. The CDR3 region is CASSLIPDRSSYEQYF. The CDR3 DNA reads TGCGCCAGCAGCTTAATCCCCGACAGGAGCTCCTACGAGCAGTACTTC.

CDR3 loop: CATGEGYSNQPQHF. In DNA, the CDR3 is TGTGCCACCGGGGAGGGCTATAGCAATCAGCCCCAGCATTTT. The chain has TRBV24-1 and TRBJ1-5; unclear D gene. The CDR3 has 14 amino acids. The V and J ends lost 9 bases and 0 bases respectively, with 11 bases between them. CDR1 KGHDR and CDR2 SFDVKD come from the germline V gene.

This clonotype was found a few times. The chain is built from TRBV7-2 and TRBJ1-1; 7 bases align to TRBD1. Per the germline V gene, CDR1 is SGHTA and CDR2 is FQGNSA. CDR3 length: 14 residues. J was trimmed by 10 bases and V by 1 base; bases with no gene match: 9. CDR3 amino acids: CASSLDRGGDRAFF. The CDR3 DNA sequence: TGTGCCAGCAGCTTAGATCGAGGGGGCGACCGAGCTTTCTTT.

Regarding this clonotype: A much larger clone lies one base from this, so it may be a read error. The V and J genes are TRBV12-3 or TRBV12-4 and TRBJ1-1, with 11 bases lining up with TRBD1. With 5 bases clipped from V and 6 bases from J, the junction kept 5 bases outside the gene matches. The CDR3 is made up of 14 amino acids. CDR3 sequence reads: CASSPRTGGPEAFF. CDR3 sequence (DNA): TGTGCCAGCAGTCCCCGGACAGGGGGCCCTGAAGCTTTCTTT.

CDR3 region: CASSPSALPPGELFF. The DNA of the CDR3 is TGTGCCAGCAGCCCTAGCGCCCTCCCCCCCGGGGAGCTGTTTTTT. The chain couples TRBV7-3 to TRBJ2-2; TRBD2 is a possible D gene (6 bases). Trimming pared 5 bases from V and 6 bases from J, leaving 16 bases between. Per the germline V gene, CDR1 is SGHTA and CDR2 is FQGTGA. The CDR3 length is 15 residues.

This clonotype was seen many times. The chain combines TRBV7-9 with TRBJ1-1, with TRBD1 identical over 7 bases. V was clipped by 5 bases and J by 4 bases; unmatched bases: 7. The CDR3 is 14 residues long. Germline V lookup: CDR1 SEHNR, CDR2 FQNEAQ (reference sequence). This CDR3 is CASSRGGQVTEAFF. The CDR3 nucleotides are TGTGCCAGCAGCAGAGGGGGCCAGGTCACTGAAGCTTTCTTT.

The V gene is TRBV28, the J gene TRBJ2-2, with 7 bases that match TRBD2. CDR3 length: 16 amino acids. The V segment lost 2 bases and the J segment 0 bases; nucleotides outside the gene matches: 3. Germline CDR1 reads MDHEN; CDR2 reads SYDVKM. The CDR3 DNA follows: TGTGCCAGCAGTTTAACTAGCGTTTCGAACACCGGGGAGCTGTTTTTT. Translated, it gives CASSLTSVSNTGELFF.

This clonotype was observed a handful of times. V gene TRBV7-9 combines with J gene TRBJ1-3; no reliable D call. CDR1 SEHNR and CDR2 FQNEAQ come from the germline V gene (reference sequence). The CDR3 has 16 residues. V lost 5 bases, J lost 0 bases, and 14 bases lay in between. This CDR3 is CASSPRTASSGNTIYF. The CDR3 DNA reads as TGTGCCAGCAGCCCTCGGACTGCAAGCTCTGGAAACACCATATATTTT.

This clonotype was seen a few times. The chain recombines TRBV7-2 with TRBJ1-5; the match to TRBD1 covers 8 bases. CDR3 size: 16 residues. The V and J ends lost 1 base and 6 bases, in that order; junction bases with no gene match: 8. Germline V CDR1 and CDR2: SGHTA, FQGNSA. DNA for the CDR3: TGTGCCAGCAGCTTAGACTCAGGGGGCGCGGGTCAGCCCCAGCATTTT. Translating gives CASSLDSGGAGQPQHF.

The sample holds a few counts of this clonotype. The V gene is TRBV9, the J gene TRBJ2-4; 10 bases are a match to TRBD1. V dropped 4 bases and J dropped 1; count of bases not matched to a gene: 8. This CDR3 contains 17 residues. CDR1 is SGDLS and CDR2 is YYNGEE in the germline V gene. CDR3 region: CASSPWTGGVAKNIQYF. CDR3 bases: TGTGCCAGCAGCCCCTGGACAGGGGGGGTGGCCAAAAACATTCAGTACTTC.

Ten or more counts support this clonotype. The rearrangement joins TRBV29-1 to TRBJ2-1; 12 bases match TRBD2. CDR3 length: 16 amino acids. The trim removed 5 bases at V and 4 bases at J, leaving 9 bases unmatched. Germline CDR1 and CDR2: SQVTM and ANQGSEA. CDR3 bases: TGCAGCGTTACCTCTAGCGGGGGGGCCCTTTACAATGAGCAGTTCTTC. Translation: CSVTSSGGALYNEQFF.

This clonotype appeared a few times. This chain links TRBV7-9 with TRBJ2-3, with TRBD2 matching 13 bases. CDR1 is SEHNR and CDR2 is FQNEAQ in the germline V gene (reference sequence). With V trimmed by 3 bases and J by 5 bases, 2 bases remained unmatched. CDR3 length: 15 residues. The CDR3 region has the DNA TGTGCCAGCAGCTTCGGGACTAGCGGGGAAGATACGCAGTATTTT. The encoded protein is CASSFGTSGEDTQYF.

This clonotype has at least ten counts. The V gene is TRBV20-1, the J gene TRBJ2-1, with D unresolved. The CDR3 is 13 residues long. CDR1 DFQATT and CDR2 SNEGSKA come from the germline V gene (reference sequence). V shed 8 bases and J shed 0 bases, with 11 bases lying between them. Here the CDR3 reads CSPSESSYNEQFF. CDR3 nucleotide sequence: TGCAGTCCCTCCGAGAGCTCCTACAATGAGCAGTTCTTC.

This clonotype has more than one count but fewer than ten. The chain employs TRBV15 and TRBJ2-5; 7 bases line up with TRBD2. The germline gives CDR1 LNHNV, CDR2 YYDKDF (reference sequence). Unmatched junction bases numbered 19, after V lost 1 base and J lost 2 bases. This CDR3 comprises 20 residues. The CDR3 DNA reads TGTGCCACCAGCAGAGGTCTGACGAGCTGGGACTACTTACGGCAAGAGACCCAGTACTTC. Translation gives CATSRGLTSWDYLRQETQYF.

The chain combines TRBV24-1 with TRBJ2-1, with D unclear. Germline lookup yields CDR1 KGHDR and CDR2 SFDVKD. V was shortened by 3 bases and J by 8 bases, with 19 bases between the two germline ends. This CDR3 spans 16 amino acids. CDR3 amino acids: CATSDLPGRHIDEQFF. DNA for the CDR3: TGTGCCACCAGTGATCTGCCGGGCCGGCATATTGATGAGCAGTTCTTC.

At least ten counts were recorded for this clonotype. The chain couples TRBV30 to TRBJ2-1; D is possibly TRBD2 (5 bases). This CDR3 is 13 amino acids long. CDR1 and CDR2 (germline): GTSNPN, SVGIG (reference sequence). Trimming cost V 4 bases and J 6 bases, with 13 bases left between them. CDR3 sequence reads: CAWTGIMGNEQFF. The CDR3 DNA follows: TGTGCCTGGACCGGGATCATGGGCAATGAGCAGTTCTTC.

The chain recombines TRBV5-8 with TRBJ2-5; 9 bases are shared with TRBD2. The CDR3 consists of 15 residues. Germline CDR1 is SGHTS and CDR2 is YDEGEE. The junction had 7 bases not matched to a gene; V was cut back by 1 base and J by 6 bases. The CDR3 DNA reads TGTGCCAGCAGCTTGACGGCGGGGGGGCTAAAGACCCAGTACTTC. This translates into CASSLTAGGLKTQYF.

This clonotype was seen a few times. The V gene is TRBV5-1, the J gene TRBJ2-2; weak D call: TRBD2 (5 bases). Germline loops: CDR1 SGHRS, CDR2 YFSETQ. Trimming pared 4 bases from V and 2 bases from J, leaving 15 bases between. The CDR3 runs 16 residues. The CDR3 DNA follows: TGCGCCAGCAGCCCCCAAGCGGAGCTCAACACCGGGGAGCTGTTTTTT. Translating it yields CASSPQAELNTGELFF.

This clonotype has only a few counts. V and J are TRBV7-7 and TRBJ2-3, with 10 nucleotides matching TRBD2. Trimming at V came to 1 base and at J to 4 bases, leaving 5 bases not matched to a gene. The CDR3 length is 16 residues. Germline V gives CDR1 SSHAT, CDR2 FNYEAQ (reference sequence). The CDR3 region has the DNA TGTGCCAGCAGCTTAGGAGTAGCGGGGGGAGCAGATACGCAGTATTTT. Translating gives CASSLGVAGGADTQYF.

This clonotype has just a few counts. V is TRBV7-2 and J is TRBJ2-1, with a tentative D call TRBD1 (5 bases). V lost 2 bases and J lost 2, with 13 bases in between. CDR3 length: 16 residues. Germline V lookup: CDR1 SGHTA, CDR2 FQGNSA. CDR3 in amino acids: CASSLSVRAPYNEQFF. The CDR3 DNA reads TGTGCCAGCAGCTTATCGGTCAGGGCCCCCTACAATGAGCAGTTCTTC. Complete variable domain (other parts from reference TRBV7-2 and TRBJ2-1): GAGVSQSPSNKVTEKGKDVELRCDPISGHTALYWYRQSLGQGLEFLIYFQGNSAPDKSGLPSDRFSAERTGGSVSTLTIQRTQQEDSAVYLCASSLSVRAPYNEQFFGPGTRLTVL.

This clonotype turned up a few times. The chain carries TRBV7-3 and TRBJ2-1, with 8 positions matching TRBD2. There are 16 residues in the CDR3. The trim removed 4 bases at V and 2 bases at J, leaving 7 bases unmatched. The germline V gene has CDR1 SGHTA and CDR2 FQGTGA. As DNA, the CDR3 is TGTGCCAGCAGCTCAACTAGCGGCCGTACCTACAATGAGCAGTTCTTC. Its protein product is CASSSTSGRTYNEQFF.

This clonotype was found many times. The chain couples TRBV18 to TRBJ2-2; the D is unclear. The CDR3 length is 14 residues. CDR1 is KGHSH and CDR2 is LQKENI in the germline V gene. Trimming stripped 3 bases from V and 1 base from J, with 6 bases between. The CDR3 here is CASSPGRNTGELFF. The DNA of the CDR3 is TGTGCCAGCTCACCGGGCAGGAACACCGGGGAGCTGTTTTTT.

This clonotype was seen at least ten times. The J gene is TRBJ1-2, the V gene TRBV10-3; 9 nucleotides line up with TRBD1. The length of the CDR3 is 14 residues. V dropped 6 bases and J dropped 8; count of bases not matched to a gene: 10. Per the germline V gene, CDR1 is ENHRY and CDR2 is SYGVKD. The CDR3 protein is CAIRPQGAQEGYTF. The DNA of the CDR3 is TGTGCCATCAGGCCACAGGGGGCTCAGGAGGGCTACACCTTC.